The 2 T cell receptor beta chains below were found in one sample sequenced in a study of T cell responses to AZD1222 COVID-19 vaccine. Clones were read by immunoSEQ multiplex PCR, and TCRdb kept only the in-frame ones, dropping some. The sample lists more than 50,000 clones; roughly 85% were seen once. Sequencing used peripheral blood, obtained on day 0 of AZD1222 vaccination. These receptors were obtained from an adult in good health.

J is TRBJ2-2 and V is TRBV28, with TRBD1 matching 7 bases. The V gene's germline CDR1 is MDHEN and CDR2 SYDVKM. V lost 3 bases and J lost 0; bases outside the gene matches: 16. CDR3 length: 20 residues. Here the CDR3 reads CASSFGLGTVKPTNTGELFF. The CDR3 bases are TGTGCCAGCAGTTTTGGTCTCGGGACAGTTAAACCTACGAACACCGGGGAGCTGTTTTTT.

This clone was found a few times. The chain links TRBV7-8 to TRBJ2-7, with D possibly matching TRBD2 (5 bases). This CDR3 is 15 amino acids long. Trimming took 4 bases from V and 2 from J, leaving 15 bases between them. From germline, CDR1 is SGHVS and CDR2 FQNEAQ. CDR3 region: CASSSGGPPTYEQYF. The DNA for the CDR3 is TGTGCCAGCAGCTCAGGAGGACCCCCGACCTACGAGCAGTACTTC.